These 6 T cell receptor beta chains came from one sample sequenced in a study of blood T cell repertoires in COVID-19. Only in-frame clones appear in the TCRdb table, and some are missing; sequencing was by immunoSEQ multiplex PCR. The sample carries approximately 200,000 clones, 80% to 85% recorded once. Sequenced material: peripheral blood. These receptors came from a woman between 25 and 40 years old who had recovered from COVID-19.

The rearrangement joins TRBV6-5 to TRBJ1-4, with TRBD1 as a possible D gene (5 bases). CDR1 is MNHEY and CDR2 is SVGAGI in the germline V gene. The length of the CDR3 is 16 residues. The ends were cut back, 2 bases at V and 0 bases at J, with 10 bases in the middle. CDR3 protein: CASSYQGSATNEKLFF. CDR3 in DNA: TGTGCCAGCAGTTACCAGGGCAGTGCAACTAATGAAAAACTGTTTTTT.

V is TRBV27 and J is TRBJ2-7; 7 bases match TRBD1. CDR1 is MNHEY and CDR2 is SMNVEV in the germline V gene (reference sequence). J lost 2 bases, V lost 8 bases, and 21 bases had no gene match. The CDR3 sequence is 18 residues long. CDR3 nucleotide sequence: TGTGCCAGCCATTACCGGTCTCGACCGGGACAGAAAGCCTACGAGCAGTACTTC. Translation: CASHYRSRPGQKAYEQYF.

The V gene is TRBV4-2, the J gene TRBJ2-7, with 8 bases lining up with TRBD2. V lost 4 bases to trimming and J lost 2 bases; unmatched junction nucleotides: 10. This CDR3 is built from 16 residues. Germline CDR1 LGHNA, CDR2 YNFKEQ. As DNA, the CDR3 is TGTGCCAGCAGCCTCCTTTATAGTAGCGGGGCCTACGAGCAGTACTTC. This codes for CASSLLYSSGAYEQYF.

This chain joins TRBV7-2 and TRBJ2-7, with 7 bases fitting TRBD1. CDR1 and CDR2 (germline): SGHTA, FQGNSA. The CDR3 sequence is 14 residues long. The junction had 5 bases not matched to a gene; V was cut back by 6 bases and J by 0 bases. The CDR3 reads CASSPTGSSYEQYF. The CDR3 DNA is TGTGCCAGCAGTCCGACAGGGAGCTCCTACGAGCAGTACTTC.

This sequence joins TRBV27 and TRBJ2-1; the match to TRBD2 covers 13 bases. J lost 8 bases, V lost 5 bases, and 9 bases had no gene match. CDR1 is MNHEY, CDR2 SMNVEV, per germline (reference sequence). CDR3 length: 16 amino acids. CDR3: CASSLIGTSGTDEQFF. As DNA, the CDR3 is TGTGCCAGCAGTCTCATCGGGACTAGCGGGACGGATGAGCAGTTCTTC.

The genes are TRBV28 and TRBJ1-1, with 8 bases that match TRBD1. J lost 0 bases, V lost 2 bases, and 5 bases had no gene match. Germline values: CDR1 MDHEN, CDR2 SYDVKM. The CDR3 sequence is 16 residues long. The CDR3 reads CASSLIQGAVNTEAFF. Written as DNA, the CDR3 is TGTGCCAGCAGTTTAATCCAGGGGGCGGTGAACACTGAAGCTTTCTTT.